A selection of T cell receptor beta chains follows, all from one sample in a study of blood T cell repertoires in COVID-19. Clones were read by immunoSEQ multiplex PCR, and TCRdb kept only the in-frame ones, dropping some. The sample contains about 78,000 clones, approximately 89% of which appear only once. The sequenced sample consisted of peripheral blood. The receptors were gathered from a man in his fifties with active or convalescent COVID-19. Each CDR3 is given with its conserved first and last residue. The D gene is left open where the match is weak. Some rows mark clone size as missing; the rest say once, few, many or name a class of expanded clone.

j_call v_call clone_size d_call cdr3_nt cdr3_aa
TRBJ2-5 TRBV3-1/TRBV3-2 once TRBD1 TGTGCCAGCAGCCGACCAGACAGGGGAGAGACCCAGTACTTC CASSRPDRGETQYF
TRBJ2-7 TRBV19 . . TGTGCCAGTAGTCCCAGGGGTTGGGGCGACGAGCAGTACTTC CASSPRGWGDEQYF
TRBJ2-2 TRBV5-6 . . TGTGCCAGCAGTTACCGGGACATCGCGAACACCGGGGAGCTGTTTTTT CASSYRDIANTGELFF
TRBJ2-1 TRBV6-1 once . TGTGCCAGCAGTGAGTTTGGGGGGGCCACCTACAATGAGCAGTTCTTC CASSEFGGATYNEQFF
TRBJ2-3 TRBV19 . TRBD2 TGTGCCAGTAGTCCCCAACTAGCGGGGCCGGATACGCAGTATTTT CASSPQLAGPDTQYF
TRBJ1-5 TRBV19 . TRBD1 TGTGCCAGTAGTAAAACTGGGACAGGGGCCAATCAGCCCCAGCATTTT CASSKTGTGANQPQHF
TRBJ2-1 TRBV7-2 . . TGTGCCAGCAGCCTCGGACAGAAACACAATGAGCAGTTCTTC CASSLGQKHNEQFF
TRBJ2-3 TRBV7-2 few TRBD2 TGTGCCAGCAGCTCTTTAGCGGGGAGCACAGATACGCAGTATTTT CASSSLAGSTDTQYF
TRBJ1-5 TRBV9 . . TGTGCCAGCAGCGCCGGGAGCTTGGGGAATCAGCCCCAGCATTTT CASSAGSLGNQPQHF
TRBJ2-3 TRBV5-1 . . TGCGCCAGCAGCTTGGGGGGCCTGGCCACAGATACGCAGTATTTT CASSLGGLATDTQYF
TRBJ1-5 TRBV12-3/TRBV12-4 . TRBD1 TGTGCCAGCAGTTTCGGCGACAGGGCCATGGATTTT CASSFGDRAMDF
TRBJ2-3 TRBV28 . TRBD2 TGTGCCAGCAAGCGGGGGCCCAGCACAGATACGCAGTATTTT CASKRGPSTDTQYF
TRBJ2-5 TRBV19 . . TGTGCCAGTAGTATACCCGGGTTAGGAGAGACCCAGTACTTC CASSIPGLGETQYF
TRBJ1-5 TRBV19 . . TGTGCCAGTAGGTTGGGGGGGCAGGGTCAGCCCCAGCATTTT CASRLGGQGQPQHF
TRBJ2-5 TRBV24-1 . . TGTGCCACCAGTGATTTGTCCGGAGAGACCCAGTACTTC CATSDLSGETQYF
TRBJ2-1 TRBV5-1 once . TGCGCCAGCAGCTTGGTCTCGCAGGGCAACAATGAGCAGTTCTTC CASSLVSQGNNEQFF
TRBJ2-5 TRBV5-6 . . TGTGCCAGCAGCTTGGTGGCCCAGGGGAAGACCCAGTACTTC CASSLVAQGKTQYF